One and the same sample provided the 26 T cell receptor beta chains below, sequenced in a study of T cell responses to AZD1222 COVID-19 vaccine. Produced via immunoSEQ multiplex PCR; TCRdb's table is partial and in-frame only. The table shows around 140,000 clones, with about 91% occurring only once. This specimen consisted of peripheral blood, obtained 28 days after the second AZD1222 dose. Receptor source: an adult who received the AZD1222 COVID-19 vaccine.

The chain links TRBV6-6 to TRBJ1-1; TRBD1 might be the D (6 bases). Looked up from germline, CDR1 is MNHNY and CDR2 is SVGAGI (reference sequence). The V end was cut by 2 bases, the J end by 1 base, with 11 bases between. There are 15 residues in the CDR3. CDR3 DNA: TGTGCCAGCAGTTACCGAGGACAGACGAACACTGAAGCTTTCTTT. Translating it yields CASSYRGQTNTEAFF.

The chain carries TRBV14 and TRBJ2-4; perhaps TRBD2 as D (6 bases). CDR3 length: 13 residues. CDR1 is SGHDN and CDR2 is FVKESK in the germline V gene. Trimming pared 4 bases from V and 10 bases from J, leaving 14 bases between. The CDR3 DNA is TGTGCCAGCAGCCCCGGGGCGGAGGGAATTCAGTACTTC. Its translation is CASSPGAEGIQYF. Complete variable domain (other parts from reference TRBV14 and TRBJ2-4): EAGVTQFPSHSVIEKGQTVTLRCDPISGHDNLYWYRRVMGKEIKFLLHFVKESKQDESGMPNNRFLAERTGGTYSTLKVQPAELEDSGVYFCASSPGAEGIQYFGAGTRLSVL.

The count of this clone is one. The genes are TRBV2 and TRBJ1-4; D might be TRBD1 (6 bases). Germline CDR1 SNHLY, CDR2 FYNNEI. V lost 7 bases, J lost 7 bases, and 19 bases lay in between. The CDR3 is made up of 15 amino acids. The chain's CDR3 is CASKQISGHGEKLFF. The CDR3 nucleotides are TGTGCCAGCAAGCAGATATCGGGACACGGTGAAAAACTGTTTTTT.

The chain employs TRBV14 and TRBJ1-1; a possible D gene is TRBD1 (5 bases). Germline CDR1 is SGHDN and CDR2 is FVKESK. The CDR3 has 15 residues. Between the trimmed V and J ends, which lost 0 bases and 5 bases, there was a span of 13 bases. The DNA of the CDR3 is TGTGCCAGCAGCCAAGATGGGGGACGGATAACTGAAGCTTTCTTT. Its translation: CASSQDGGRITEAFF. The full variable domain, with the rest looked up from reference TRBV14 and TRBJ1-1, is EAGVTQFPSHSVIEKGQTVTLRCDPISGHDNLYWYRRVMGKEIKFLLHFVKESKQDESGMPNNRFLAERTGGTYSTLKVQPAELEDSGVYFCASSQDGGRITEAFFGQGTRLTVV.

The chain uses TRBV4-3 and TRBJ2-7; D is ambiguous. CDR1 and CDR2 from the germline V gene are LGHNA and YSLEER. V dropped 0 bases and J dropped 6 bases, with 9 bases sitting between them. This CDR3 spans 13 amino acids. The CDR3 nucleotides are TGCGCCAGCAGCCAAGACAGGTGGGCCGAGCAGTACTTC. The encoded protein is CASSQDRWAEQYF.

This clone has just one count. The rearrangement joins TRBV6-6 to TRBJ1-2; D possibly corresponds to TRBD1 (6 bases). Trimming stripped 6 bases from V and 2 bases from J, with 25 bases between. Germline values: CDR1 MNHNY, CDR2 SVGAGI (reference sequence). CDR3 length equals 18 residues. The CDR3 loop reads CASSRIITGGTSNYGYTF. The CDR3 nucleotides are TGTGCCAGCAGCCGAATTATTACCGGCGGGACATCCAACTATGGCTACACCTTC.

CDR3 bases: TGTGCCAGCAGGATAGCGGGAGGGCGCGACGAGCAGTACTTC. As protein: CASRIAGGRDEQYF. The chain couples TRBV6-5 to TRBJ2-7, with 11 bases aligning to TRBD2. Germline assignment: CDR1 MNHEY and CDR2 SVGAGI. V shed 6 bases, J shed 5 bases, and the junction held 6 bases outside the gene matches. The CDR3 has 14 amino acids.

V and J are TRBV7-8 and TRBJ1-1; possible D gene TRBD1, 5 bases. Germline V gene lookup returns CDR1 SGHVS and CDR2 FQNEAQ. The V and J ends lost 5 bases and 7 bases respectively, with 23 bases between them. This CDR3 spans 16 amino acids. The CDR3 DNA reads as TGTGCCAGCAGCGCCCCGGGACGCCCGGGTCGAAATGAAGCTTTCTTT. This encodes CASSAPGRPGRNEAFF. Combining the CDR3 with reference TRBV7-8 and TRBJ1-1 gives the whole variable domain GAGVSQSPRYKVAKRGQDVALRCDPISGHVSLFWYQQALGQGPEFLTYFQNEAQLDKSGLPSDRFFAERPEGSVSTLKIQRTQQEDSAVYLCASSAPGRPGRNEAFFGQGTRLTVV.

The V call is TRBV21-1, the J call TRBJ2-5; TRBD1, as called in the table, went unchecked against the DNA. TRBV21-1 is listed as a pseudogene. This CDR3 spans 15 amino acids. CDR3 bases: TGTGCCAGCAGCCCCTCGACAGGGGGCGAAGAGACCCAGTACTTC. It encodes CASSPSTGGEETQYF.

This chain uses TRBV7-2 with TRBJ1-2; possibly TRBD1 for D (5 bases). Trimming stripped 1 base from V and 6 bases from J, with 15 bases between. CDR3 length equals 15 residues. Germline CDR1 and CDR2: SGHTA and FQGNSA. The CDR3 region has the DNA TGTGCCAGCAGCTTAGAGGGCAGGGCAGGTAATGGCTACACCTTC. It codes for CASSLEGRAGNGYTF.

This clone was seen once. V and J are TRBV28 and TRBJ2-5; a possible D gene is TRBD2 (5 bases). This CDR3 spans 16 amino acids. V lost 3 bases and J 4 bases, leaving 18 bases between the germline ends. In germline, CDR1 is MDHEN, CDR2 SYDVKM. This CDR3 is CASSFHRRLEGETQYF. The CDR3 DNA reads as TGTGCCAGCAGTTTTCATAGGCGCCTCGAGGGAGAGACCCAGTACTTC.

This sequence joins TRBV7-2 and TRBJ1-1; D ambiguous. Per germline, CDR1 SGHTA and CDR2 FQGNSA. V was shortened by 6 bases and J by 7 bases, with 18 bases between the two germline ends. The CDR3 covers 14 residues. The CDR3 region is CASSSYQDFGEAFF. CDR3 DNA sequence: TGTGCCAGCAGTTCATATCAGGATTTCGGTGAAGCTTTCTTT.

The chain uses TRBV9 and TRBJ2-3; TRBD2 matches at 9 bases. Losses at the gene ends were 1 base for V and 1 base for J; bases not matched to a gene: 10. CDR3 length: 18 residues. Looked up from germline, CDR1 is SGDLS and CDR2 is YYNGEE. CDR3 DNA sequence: TGTGCCAGCAGCGTATTGAGCGGGAGGCCGTGGGGCACAGATACGCAGTATTTT. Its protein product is CASSVLSGRPWGTDTQYF.

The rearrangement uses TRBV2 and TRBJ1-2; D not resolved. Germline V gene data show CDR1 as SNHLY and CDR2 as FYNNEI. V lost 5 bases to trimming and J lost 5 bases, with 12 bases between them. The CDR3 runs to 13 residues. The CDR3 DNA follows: TGTGCCAGCAGTTTTACAATGGGGTATGGCTACACCTTC. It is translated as CASSFTMGYGYTF.

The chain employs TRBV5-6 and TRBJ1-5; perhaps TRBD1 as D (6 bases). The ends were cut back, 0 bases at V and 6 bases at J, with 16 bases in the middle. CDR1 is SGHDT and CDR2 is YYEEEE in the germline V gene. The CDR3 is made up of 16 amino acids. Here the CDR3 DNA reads TGTGCCAGCAGCTTGGCGGAGCGGGGGGCAAGTCAGCCCCAGCATTTT. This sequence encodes CASSLAERGASQPQHF.

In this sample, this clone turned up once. The CDR3 DNA reads TGTGCCAGCAGTGAGCGGCTAGCGGGAACAGGGACCCAGTACTTC. Amino acids: CASSERLAGTGTQYF. This rearrangement joins TRBV25-1 to TRBJ2-5, with 9 bases lining up with TRBD2. In germline, CDR1 is MGHDK, CDR2 SYGVNS. Trimming took 3 bases from V and 7 from J; bases not matched to a gene: 9. The CDR3 extends over 15 amino acids.

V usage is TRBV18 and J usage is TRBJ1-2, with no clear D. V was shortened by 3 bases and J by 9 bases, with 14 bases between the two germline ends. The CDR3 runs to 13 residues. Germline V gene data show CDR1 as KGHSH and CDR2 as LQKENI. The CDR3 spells CASSPGEGTSYTF. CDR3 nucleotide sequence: TGTGCCAGCTCACCCGGGGAGGGTACGAGCTACACCTTC.

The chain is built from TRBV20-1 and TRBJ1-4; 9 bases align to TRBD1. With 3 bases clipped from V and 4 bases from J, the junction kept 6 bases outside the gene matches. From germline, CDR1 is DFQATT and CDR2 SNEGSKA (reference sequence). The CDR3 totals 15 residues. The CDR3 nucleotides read TGCAGTGCTAGTCAAAACAGGGGGCTTAATGAAAAACTGTTTTTT. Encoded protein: CSASQNRGLNEKLFF.

The CDR3 region has the DNA TGTGCCAGCAGCTTATCGCCGGTGGGTTCACCCCTCCACTTT. Residues: CASSLSPVGSPLHF. This sequence joins TRBV7-9 and TRBJ1-6; D remains unclear. V was trimmed by 2 bases and J by 9 bases, leaving 11 bases between them. CDR1 is SEHNR and CDR2 is FQNEAQ in the germline V gene (reference sequence). There are 14 residues in the CDR3.

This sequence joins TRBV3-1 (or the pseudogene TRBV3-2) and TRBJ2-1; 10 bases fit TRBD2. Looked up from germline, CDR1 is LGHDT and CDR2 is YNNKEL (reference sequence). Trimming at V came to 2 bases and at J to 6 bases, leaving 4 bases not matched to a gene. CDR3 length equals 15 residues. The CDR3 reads CASSQLAGVPNEQFF. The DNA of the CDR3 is TGTGCCAGCAGCCAACTAGCGGGGGTACCCAATGAGCAGTTCTTC.

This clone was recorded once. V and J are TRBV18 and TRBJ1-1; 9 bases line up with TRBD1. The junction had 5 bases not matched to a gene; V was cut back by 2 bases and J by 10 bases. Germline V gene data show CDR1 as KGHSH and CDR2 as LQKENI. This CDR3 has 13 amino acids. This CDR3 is CASSPGEGQGAFF. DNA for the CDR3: TGTGCCAGCTCACCAGGGGAGGGACAGGGAGCTTTCTTT.

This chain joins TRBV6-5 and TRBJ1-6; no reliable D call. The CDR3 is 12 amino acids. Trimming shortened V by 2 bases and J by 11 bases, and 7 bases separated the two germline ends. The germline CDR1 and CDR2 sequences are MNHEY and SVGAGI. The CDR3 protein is CASSYGVTPLHF. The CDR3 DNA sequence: TGTGCCAGCAGTTACGGGGTTACACCCCTCCACTTT.

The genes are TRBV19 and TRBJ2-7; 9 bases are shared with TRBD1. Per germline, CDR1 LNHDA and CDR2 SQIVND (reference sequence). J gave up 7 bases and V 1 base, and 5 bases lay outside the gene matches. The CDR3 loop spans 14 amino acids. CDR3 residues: CASSIVGQGREQYF. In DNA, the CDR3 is TGTGCCAGTAGTATAGTAGGACAGGGGCGGGAGCAGTACTTC.

The CDR3 nucleotides are TGTGCCAGCAGCTTAGTGGGGGGGCGCGGAGCTGACGAGCAGTACTTC. Translating gives CASSLVGGRGADEQYF. The chain couples TRBV7-8 to TRBJ2-7; weak D call: TRBD2 (7 bases). The V and J ends lost 1 base and 5 bases respectively, with 18 bases between them. In germline, CDR1 is SGHVS, CDR2 FQNEAQ. The CDR3 is 16 residues long.

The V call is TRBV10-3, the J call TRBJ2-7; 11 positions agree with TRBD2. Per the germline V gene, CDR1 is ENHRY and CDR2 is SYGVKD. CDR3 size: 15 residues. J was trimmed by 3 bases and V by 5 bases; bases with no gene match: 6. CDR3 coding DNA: TGTGCCATCAGTCCTCGTAGCGGGAGGGACTACGAGCAGTACTTC. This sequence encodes CAISPRSGRDYEQYF.

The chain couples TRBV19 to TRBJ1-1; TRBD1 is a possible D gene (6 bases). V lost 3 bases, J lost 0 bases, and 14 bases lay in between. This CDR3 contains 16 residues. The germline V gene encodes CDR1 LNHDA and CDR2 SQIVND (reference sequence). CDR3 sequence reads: CASSIGRGRLNTEAFF. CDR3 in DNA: TGTGCCAGTAGTATTGGCAGGGGACGGCTGAACACTGAAGCTTTCTTT.